Shown below are 27 T cell receptor beta chains from a single sample sequenced in a study of OX40 agonist ivuxolimab in advanced cancers. Libraries were prepared by immunoSEQ multiplex PCR; TCRdb keeps only in-frame clonotypes and omits some of them. Of approximately 91,000 clones listed, roughly 85% were seen once; the top ten hold less than 2%. The sequencing used CD4+ or CD8+ T cells sorted from blood, collected in a trial of the OX40 agonist ivuxolimab. Receptors originate from an adult with an advanced solid tumor such as melanoma, head and neck, liver or kidney cancer.

The CDR3 loop reads CASSLLTDSYGYTF. Written as DNA, the CDR3 is TGCGCCAGCAGCTTGTTGACAGATAGCTATGGCTACACCTTC. The J gene is TRBJ1-2, the V gene TRBV5-1, with a weak D call TRBD1 (5 bases). Between the trimmed V and J ends, which lost 1 base and 4 bases, there was a span of 11 bases. The V gene's germline CDR1 is SGHRS and CDR2 YFSETQ. The CDR3 consists of 14 residues.

The J gene is TRBJ2-3, the V gene TRBV9; tentatively, D is TRBD2 (6 bases). Germline values: CDR1 SGDLS, CDR2 YYNGEE. The CDR3 covers 15 residues. The ends were cut back, 4 bases at V and 6 bases at J, with 18 bases in the middle. This CDR3 is CASSYEVGEADTQYF. In DNA form, the CDR3 reads TGTGCCAGCAGCTATGAGGTGGGGGAGGCGGATACGCAGTATTTT.

CDR3 coding DNA: TGTGCCAGCAGCGACACTGCGAACACTGAAGCTTTCTTT. Protein: CASSDTANTEAFF. V is TRBV2 and J is TRBJ1-1; unclear D gene. Germline CDR1 reads SNHLY; CDR2 reads FYNNEI. Trimming shortened V by 6 bases and J by 1 base, and 9 bases separated the two germline ends. CDR3 length: 13 residues. The whole variable domain, remainder taken from reference TRBV2 and TRBJ1-1, is EPEVTQTPSHQVTQMGQEVILRCVPISNHLYFYWYRQILGQKVEFLVSFYNNEISEKSEIFDDQFSVERPDGSNFTLKIRSTKLEDSAMYFCASSDTANTEAFFGQGTRLTVV.

This clone was recorded a few times. The chain has TRBV7-2 and TRBJ2-1; perhaps D is TRBD1 or TRBD2 (6 bases each). This CDR3 has 14 residues. Germline loops: CDR1 SGHTA, CDR2 FQGNSA. The V and J ends lost 3 bases and 8 bases respectively, with 14 bases between them. In nucleotides, the CDR3 is TGTGCCAGCAGCTTCCCCTTCGGGGGCGATGAGCAGTTCTTC. This sequence encodes CASSFPFGGDEQFF.

This sequence joins TRBV15 and TRBJ1-2; D unresolved. The CDR3 sequence is 13 residues long. Trimming left V 0 bases short and J 4 bases short, with 6 bases between. CDR1 LNHNV and CDR2 YYDKDF come from the germline V gene (reference sequence). CDR3 region: CATSRDGTYGYTF. Here the CDR3 DNA reads TGTGCCACCAGCAGAGACGGAACCTATGGCTACACCTTC.

V gene TRBV29-1 combines with J gene TRBJ1-4; no firm D call. Germline-derived CDR1 and CDR2 are SQVTM and ANQGSEA. CDR3 size: 12 residues. V dropped 3 bases and J dropped 8 bases, with 10 bases sitting between them. The CDR3 bases are TGCAGCGTTGACCTCTCAGAGGAAAAACTGTTTTTT. It translates to CSVDLSEEKLFF.

The V gene is TRBV28, the J gene TRBJ2-7; D gene ambiguous. There are 13 residues in the CDR3. The germline gives CDR1 MDHEN, CDR2 SYDVKM. Trimming removed 2 bases from V and 2 bases from J, with 7 bases in between. The CDR3 coding sequence is TGTGCCAGCAGTTTAGTCCAGACCTACGAGCAGTACTTC. Translation gives CASSLVQTYEQYF. The full variable domain, rest sourced from reference TRBV28 and TRBJ2-7, is DVKVTQSSRYLVKRTGEKVFLECVQDMDHENMFWYRQDPGLGLRLIYFSYDVKMKEKGDIPEGYSVSREKKERFSLILESASTNQTSMYLCASSLVQTYEQYFGPGTRLTVT.

There are a few counts of this clone. The chain uses TRBV6-5 and TRBJ2-1; 12 nucleotides agree with TRBD2. Per the germline V gene, CDR1 is MNHEY and CDR2 is SVGAGI. Losses at the gene ends were 2 bases for V and 7 bases for J; bases not matched to a gene: 6. The CDR3 runs 16 residues. The CDR3 bases are TGTGCCAGCAGTTACGGACTAGCGGGGAATAGAAATGAGCAGTTCTTC. This codes for CASSYGLAGNRNEQFF.

The rearrangement links TRBV11-2 to TRBJ2-5, with 9 bases aligning to TRBD1. The length of the CDR3 is 16 residues. Germline loops: CDR1 SGHAT, CDR2 FQNNGV. Germline trimming cut 1 base from V and 5 bases from J; bases unmatched to any gene: 8. The CDR3 nucleotides are TGTGCCAGCAGCTTAGGGGACAGGGCTCTTTGGGAGACCCAGTACTTC. Amino acids: CASSLGDRALWETQYF.

The CDR3 sequence is CASSQDWLAGGYEQYF. CDR3 nucleotide sequence: TGTGCCAGCAGCCAAGATTGGCTAGCGGGGGGCTACGAGCAGTACTTC. The V gene is TRBV5-6, the J gene TRBJ2-7, with 11 bases matching TRBD2. Germline V lookup: CDR1 SGHDT, CDR2 YYEEEE. The trim removed 4 bases at V and 3 bases at J, leaving 9 bases unmatched. This CDR3 region has 16 residues.

The genes are TRBV5-1 and TRBJ2-5; D not resolved. The CDR3 consists of 15 residues. Trimming stripped 0 bases from V and 4 bases from J, with 13 bases between. Germline V gives CDR1 SGHRS, CDR2 YFSETQ. The chain's CDR3 is CASSLGPGLSETQYF. CDR3 DNA sequence: TGCGCCAGCAGCTTGGGACCGGGTCTTTCAGAGACCCAGTACTTC.

The V and J genes are TRBV19 and TRBJ2-7; D is perhaps TRBD1 (6 bases). This CDR3 contains 16 residues. Trimming shortened V by 3 bases and J by 2 bases, and 17 bases separated the two germline ends. CDR1 LNHDA and CDR2 SQIVND come from the germline V gene (reference sequence). This CDR3 is CASSMGRGFLAYEQYF. As DNA, the CDR3 is TGTGCCAGTAGTATGGGCAGGGGATTTTTGGCCTACGAGCAGTACTTC.

The gene calls are TRBV28 and TRBJ2-1; D is perhaps TRBD1 or TRBD2 (6 bases each). CDR1 and CDR2 (germline): MDHEN, SYDVKM. V gave up 2 bases and J gave up 7 bases, with 15 bases separating them. The CDR3 sequence is 15 residues long. The DNA for the CDR3 is TGTGCCAGCAGTTTAGTGGCCCGGGGGCGGAATGAGCAGTTCTTC. Translation: CASSLVARGRNEQFF.

This chain links TRBV6-6 with TRBJ2-5; TRBD2 matches 15 bases. V shed 6 bases and J 2 bases; nucleotides not matched to a gene: 4. The germline V gene has CDR1 MNHNY and CDR2 SVGAGI (reference sequence). The CDR3 has 16 amino acids. The chain's CDR3 is CASRGLAGGGQETQYF. CDR3 in DNA: TGTGCCAGCAGGGGACTAGCGGGGGGAGGGCAAGAGACCCAGTACTTC.

The chain links TRBV2 to TRBJ1-1; a weak D match, TRBD1 (5 bases). V was shortened by 6 bases and J by 9 bases, with 14 bases between the two germline ends. Germline V gives CDR1 SNHLY, CDR2 FYNNEI. CDR3 length: 12 amino acids. CDR3 residues: CASRQEALKAFF. The CDR3 nucleotides read TGTGCCAGCAGACAGGAGGCCCTGAAAGCTTTCTTT. Full variable domain (remainder filled in from reference TRBV2 and TRBJ1-1): EPEVTQTPSHQVTQMGQEVILRCVPISNHLYFYWYRQILGQKVEFLVSFYNNEISEKSEIFDDQFSVERPDGSNFTLKIRSTKLEDSAMYFCASRQEALKAFFGQGTRLTVV.

The V and J genes are TRBV6-6 and TRBJ2-7; D remains unclear. The CDR3 loop spans 14 amino acids. V lost 2 bases and J lost 4, with 12 bases in between. The germline CDR1 and CDR2 sequences are MNHNY and SVGAGI (reference sequence). CDR3 protein: CASSYIAWIYEQYF. CDR3 in DNA: TGTGCCAGCAGTTACATCGCCTGGATTTACGAGCAGTACTTC.

This clone was counted only a few times. The chain employs TRBV7-9 and TRBJ1-2; 11 positions agree with TRBD1. Per the germline V gene, CDR1 is SEHNR and CDR2 is FQNEAQ (reference sequence). The CDR3 has 15 residues. The ends lost 5 bases at V and 6 bases at J; junction bases unmatched: 8. In nucleotides, the CDR3 is TGTGCCAGCAGCGCTACCGGACAGGGGGCTGATGGCTACACCTTC. Translating it yields CASSATGQGADGYTF.

This chain uses TRBV4-2 with TRBJ1-1; D is ambiguous. There are 16 residues in the CDR3. Trimming took 0 bases from V and 1 from J, leaving 12 bases between them. The germline gives CDR1 LGHNA, CDR2 YNFKEQ. CDR3 bases: TGTGCCAGCAGCCAAGAGATCGGTGGTGCGAACACTGAAGCTTTCTTT. Translating it yields CASSQEIGGANTEAFF.

CDR3 residues: CASSYSGTGAKNIQYF. The DNA of the CDR3 is TGTGCCAGCAGTTACTCCGGTACAGGCGCCAAAAACATTCAGTACTTC. The chain has TRBV6-5 and TRBJ2-4; D perhaps matches TRBD1 (5 bases). The CDR3 is 16 amino acids. V lost 0 bases and J lost 1, with 10 bases in between. Per the germline V gene, CDR1 is MNHEY and CDR2 is SVGAGI.

The chain uses TRBV28 and TRBJ1-6; D gene ambiguous. V dropped 6 bases and J dropped 7 bases, with 10 bases sitting between them. Germline V gene data show CDR1 as MDHEN and CDR2 as SYDVKM. CDR3 size: 13 residues. The CDR3: CASSPNWNSPLHF. The CDR3, as DNA: TGTGCCAGCAGCCCGAATTGGAATTCACCCCTCCACTTT.

This chain links TRBV28 with TRBJ2-1; maybe TRBD2 (5 bases). Trimming cost V 1 base and J 9 bases, with 10 bases left between them. The CDR3 totals 13 residues. Per the germline V gene, CDR1 is MDHEN and CDR2 is SYDVKM. CDR3 protein: CASSLYYRGEQFF. CDR3 coding DNA: TGTGCCAGCAGTTTATATTATCGGGGTGAGCAGTTCTTC.

There are a few counts of this clone. This chain connects TRBV19 to TRBJ2-5; 9 nucleotides match TRBD2. The junction had 6 bases not matched to a gene; V was cut back by 1 base and J by 3 bases. CDR1 is LNHDA and CDR2 is SQIVND in the germline V gene (reference sequence). This CDR3 region has 16 residues. The CDR3 sequence: CASSIGGSGGEETQYF. In DNA, the CDR3 is TGTGCCAGTAGTATAGGAGGTAGCGGGGGAGAAGAGACCCAGTACTTC.

V gene TRBV30 combines with J gene TRBJ1-2; a possible D gene is TRBD1 (6 bases). CDR1 is GTSNPN, CDR2 SVGIG, per germline (reference sequence). The length of the CDR3 is 16 residues. V was pared by 5 bases and J by 6 bases, with 25 bases between. DNA for the CDR3: TGTGCCTGGGATAAACCCACCTCGGGAAGACAGGATGGCTACACCTTC. As protein: CAWDKPTSGRQDGYTF.

The chain uses TRBV27 and TRBJ1-5; D possibly corresponds to TRBD1 (6 bases). The germline V gene has CDR1 MNHEY and CDR2 SMNVEV (reference sequence). The CDR3 length is 15 residues. V was shortened by 7 bases and J by 1 base, with 14 bases between the two germline ends. The CDR3 sequence is CASKRGENSNQPQHF. In DNA form, the CDR3 reads TGTGCCAGCAAAAGGGGGGAGAACAGCAATCAGCCCCAGCATTTT.

This clone was detected a few times. The rearrangement joins TRBV7-9 to TRBJ1-6, with a weak D call TRBD1 (6 bases). The CDR3 length is 17 residues. Germline values: CDR1 SEHNR, CDR2 FQNEAQ (reference sequence). V dropped 6 bases and J dropped 0 bases, with 15 bases sitting between them. DNA of the CDR3: TGTGCCAGCAGACGGACAGTCGGAAGCTCCTATAATTCACCCCTCCACTTT. As protein: CASRRTVGSSYNSPLHF.

The chain recombines TRBV28 with TRBJ2-1; 9 bases are a match to TRBD1. The V gene end was trimmed by 2 bases and the J gene end by 3 bases; junction bases not matched to a gene: 2. The germline gives CDR1 MDHEN, CDR2 SYDVKM. The CDR3 spans 15 residues. CDR3 sequence: CASSLPGQGYNEQFF. The DNA for the CDR3 is TGTGCCAGCAGTTTACCGGGACAGGGCTACAATGAGCAGTTCTTC.

V gene TRBV29-1 combines with J gene TRBJ1-6; possibly TRBD1 for D (5 bases). Trimming stripped 7 bases from V and 6 bases from J, with 19 bases between. This CDR3 region has 15 residues. CDR1 is SQVTM, CDR2 ANQGSEA, per germline. DNA of the CDR3: TGCAGCGCGAGGCTAATAGGGGAAGGTAATTCACCCCTCCACTTT. It is translated as CSARLIGEGNSPLHF.